This TCR beta chain is from a study of blood T cell repertoires in COVID-19. This table comes from immunoSEQ multiplex PCR, and its TCRdb copy is limited to in-frame clones, with some not included. The sample yields approximately 300,000 clones, roughly 87% seen once. With V trimmed by 8 bases and J by 5 bases, 14 bases remained unmatched. The CDR3 spans 16 residues. CDR1 is MRHNA and CDR2 is SNTAGT in the germline V gene. This chain uses TRBV6-4 with TRBJ2-1; TRBD2 matches at 8 bases. The sequence was collected from a man between 18 and 29 years old with active or convalescent COVID-19. What was sequenced was peripheral blood. CDR3 loop: CASPHPGLVRDNEQFF. The CDR3 DNA reads TGTGCCAGCCCCCACCCGGGACTAGTGAGGGACAATGAGCAGTTCTTC.